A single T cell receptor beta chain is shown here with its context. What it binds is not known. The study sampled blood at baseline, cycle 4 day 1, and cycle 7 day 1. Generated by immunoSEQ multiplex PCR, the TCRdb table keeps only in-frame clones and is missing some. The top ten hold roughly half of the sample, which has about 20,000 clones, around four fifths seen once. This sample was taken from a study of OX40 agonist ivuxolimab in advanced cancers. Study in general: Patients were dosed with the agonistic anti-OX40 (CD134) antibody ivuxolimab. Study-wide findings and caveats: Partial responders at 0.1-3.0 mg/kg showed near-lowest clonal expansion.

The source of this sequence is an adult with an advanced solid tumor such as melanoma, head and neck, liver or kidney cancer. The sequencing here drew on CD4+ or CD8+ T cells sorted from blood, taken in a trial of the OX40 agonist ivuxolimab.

DNA for the CDR3: TGTGCCAGCAGCTTCACAGACACAGATACGCAGTATTTT. Translating it yields CASSFTDTDTQYF. The chain couples TRBV7-9 to TRBJ2-3; the D is unclear. Trimming took 3 bases from V and 2 from J, leaving 6 bases between them. The CDR3 is 13 amino acids. CDR1 is SEHNR, CDR2 FQNEAQ, per germline (reference sequence).